The 3 T cell receptor beta chains presented below share a single source sample, sequenced in a study of cytomegalovirus exposure and HLA in healthy donors. The primer mix had 60 Vbeta and 13 Jbeta primers. Profiled with immunoSEQ multiplex PCR; TCRdb holds only in-frame clones, not every one. Counted here are 150,000 to 250,000 clones, 79% occurring once; the ten biggest clones make up 1.5%. The sample taken for sequencing was PBMCs. Receptors were obtained from a girl between 10 and 17 years old in good health and CMV-seropositive.

The V call is TRBV6-1, the J call TRBJ2-3; D perhaps matches TRBD2 (5 bases). Trimming cost V 2 bases and J 1 base, with 13 bases left between them. Germline CDR1 and CDR2: MNHNS and SASEGT. The length of the CDR3 is 16 residues. The CDR3 spells CASSENPRTGTDTQYF. CDR3 DNA sequence: TGTGCCAGCAGTGAAAATCCGCGGACTGGCACAGATACGCAGTATTTT.

The rearrangement joins TRBV18 to TRBJ2-5; the match to TRBD1 covers 8 bases. CDR1 is KGHSH, CDR2 LQKENI, per germline. The CDR3 is 17 amino acids. Trimming took 2 bases from V and 1 from J; bases not matched to a gene: 9. CDR3 in amino acids: CASSPNPGQGSQETQYF. Here the CDR3 DNA reads TGTGCCAGCTCACCAAACCCCGGACAGGGAAGCCAAGAGACCCAGTACTTC. Full variable domain (remainder filled in from reference TRBV18 and TRBJ2-5): NAGVMQNPRHLVRRRGQEARLRCSPMKGHSHVYWYRQLPEEGLKFMVYLQKENIIDESGMPKERFSAEFPKEGPSILRIQQVVRGDSAAYFCASSPNPGQGSQETQYFGPGTRLLVL.

This chain links TRBV6-5 with TRBJ2-5, with D possibly being TRBD1 (6 bases). CDR3 length: 14 residues. Deletions cut 2 bases from V and 3 bases from J, with 10 bases between. Per germline, CDR1 MNHEY and CDR2 SVGAGI. The CDR3, as DNA: TGTGCCAGCAGTTACCAGGCAGGGGAAGAGACCCAGTACTTC. Its translation is CASSYQAGEETQYF.